This T cell receptor (beta chain) was obtained from a study of T cells expressing NK-cell markers. Study background: The study sequenced eight donors, seven HCMV-seropositive and one seronegative. Regarding the study as a whole: The dominant NKG2C+ clonotypes represented about 1.0-7.5% of CD8+ T cells in over 5 donors. These clonotypes, the leaders elsewhere, also led the CD3+CD56-NKG2C+ fraction in four donors. Evidence did not settle whether expanded NKG2C+ T cell clones targeted HCMV.

TCRdb re-analyzed the 5' RACE reads; it lists each CDR3 protein once, without DNA. This specimen shows a few hundred thousand distinct CDR3 sequences; the ten leading clones hold 5% to 5.5%. With regard to this clonotype: Its antigen is unidentified.

In germline, CDR1 is MNHEY, CDR2 SVGAGI. The CDR3 has 16 residues. Sequenced sample: blood T cells: a sorted CD56 or NKG2C T cell subset, CD4+ or CD8+ T cells, or bulk PBMC T cells (not recorded which). The chain joins TRBV6-5 to TRBJ1-4; TCRdb names TRBD1, which stays unverified in the absence of DNA. This receptor was taken from a man aged 18-70 years in good health. CDR3 amino acids: CASSNRPGQTNEKLFF.